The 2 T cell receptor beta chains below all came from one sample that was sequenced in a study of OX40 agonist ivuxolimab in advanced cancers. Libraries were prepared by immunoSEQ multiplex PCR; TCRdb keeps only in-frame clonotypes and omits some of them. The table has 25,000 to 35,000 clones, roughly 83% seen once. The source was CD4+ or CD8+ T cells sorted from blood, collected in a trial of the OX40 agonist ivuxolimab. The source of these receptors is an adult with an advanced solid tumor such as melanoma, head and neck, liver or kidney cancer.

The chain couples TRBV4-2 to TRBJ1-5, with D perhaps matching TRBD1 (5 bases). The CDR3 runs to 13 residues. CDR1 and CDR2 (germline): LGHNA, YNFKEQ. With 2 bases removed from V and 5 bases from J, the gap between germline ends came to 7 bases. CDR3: CASSQWGDQPQHF. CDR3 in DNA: TGTGCCAGCAGCCAATGGGGGGATCAGCCCCAGCATTTT.

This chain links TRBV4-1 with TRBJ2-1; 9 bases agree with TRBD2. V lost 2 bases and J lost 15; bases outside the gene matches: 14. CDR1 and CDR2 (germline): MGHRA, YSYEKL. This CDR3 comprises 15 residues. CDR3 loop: CASSQRAGGAILPFF. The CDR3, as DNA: TGCGCCAGCAGCCAAAGAGCGGGAGGCGCAATACTGCCGTTCTTC.